The sequence of this TCR beta chain was determined in a study of blood T cell repertoires in COVID-19. Whole-study context: The United States, Italy and Spain provided the acute and convalescent COVID-19 samples.

Clones were read by immunoSEQ multiplex PCR, and TCRdb kept only the in-frame ones, dropping some. In the table there are roughly 190,000 clones, approximately 86% of which are singletons. The junction had 4 bases not matched to a gene; V was cut back by 6 bases and J by 5 bases. This CDR3 spans 15 amino acids. In germline, CDR1 is MNHNY, CDR2 SVGAGI (reference sequence). What was sequenced was peripheral blood. The rearrangement uses TRBV6-6 and TRBJ2-1; 13 bases are shared with TRBD2. The origin of this receptor is a woman older than 75 in a cohort sampled during active or convalescent COVID-19. CDR3 nucleotide sequence: TGTGCCAGCAGGAAACTAGCGGGGGGGGACAATGAGCAGTTCTTC. Translated, it gives CASRKLAGGDNEQFF.